This T cell receptor (beta chain) is from a study of regulatory T cells in long-lasting Graves disease. Looking at the study overall: Newly diagnosed Graves' patients had under 3 months of antithyroid drugs.

Arm-PCR of CDR3 regions and iRepertoire HTBI primers were the basis on which TCR beta libraries were built. One entry per CDR3 protein results from TCRdb running MiXCR on the multiplex PCR reads. The table has around 330,000 distinct CDR3 sequences, roughly 18% seen once. This clonotype was seen at least ten times. Noted time point: newly diagnosed GD, antithyroid drugs for less than 3 months. Preparation of the TCR library used RNA extracted from PBMCs. As collected, the peripheral blood samples measured nine milliliters each and went into EDTA tubes. The specimen was peripheral blood mononuclear cells (PBMCs), collected at new diagnosis, from a patient treated with antithyroid drugs. This sequence originates from a female donor with Graves disease.

CDR3 nucleotide sequence: TGTGCCACCAGTGACCGGACTAGCGGGAGGACAGATACGCAGTATTTT. Protein product: CATSDRTSGRTDTQYF. This chain uses TRBV24-1 with TRBJ2-3, with 14 bases fitting TRBD2. Germline V gene data show CDR1 as KGHDR and CDR2 as SFDVKD. The V segment lost 4 bases and the J segment 3 bases; nucleotides outside the gene matches: 2. The CDR3 extends over 16 amino acids.